Given below is one T cell receptor (beta chain) in context. This entry belongs to a study of blood T cell repertoires in COVID-19. Whole-study context: Material from acute and convalescent COVID-19 was sourced from the United States, Italy and Spain. The analysed material was cDNA or gDNA that came from T cells, B-cell-depleted T cells, or PBMCs.

Per the original data handling: Cell counts per sample came from amplifying reference gene primers. The assay was immunoSEQ multiplex PCR, and TCRdb's table has in-frame clones only and misses some. The DNA gave D and trimming, while V, J and clone size come from that table. Of a few hundred thousand clones listed, roughly 90% are singletons. The ends lost 5 bases at V and 3 bases at J; junction bases unmatched: 5. The length of the CDR3 is 17 residues. Germline lookup yields CDR1 MNHEY and CDR2 SVGEGT. Sequencing was carried out using peripheral blood. This chain connects TRBV6-2 or TRBV6-3 to TRBJ2-2; TRBD2 matches 14 bases. This sequence was found in a human donor in a cohort sampled during active COVID-19. The CDR3 reads CASSRGLAGGDTGELFF. In DNA, the CDR3 is TGTGCCAGCAGTCGTGGACTAGCGGGGGGCGACACCGGGGAGCTGTTTTTT.